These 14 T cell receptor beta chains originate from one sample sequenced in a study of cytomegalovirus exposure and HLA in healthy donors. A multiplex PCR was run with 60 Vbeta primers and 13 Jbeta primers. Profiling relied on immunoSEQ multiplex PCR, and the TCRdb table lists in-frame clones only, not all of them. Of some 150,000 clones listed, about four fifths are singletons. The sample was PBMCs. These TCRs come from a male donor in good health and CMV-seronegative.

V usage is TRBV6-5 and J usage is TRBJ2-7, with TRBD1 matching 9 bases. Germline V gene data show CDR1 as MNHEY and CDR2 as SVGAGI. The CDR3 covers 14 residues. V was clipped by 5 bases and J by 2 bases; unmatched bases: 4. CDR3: CASSPWTGAYEQYF. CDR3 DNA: TGTGCCAGCAGTCCATGGACAGGGGCCTACGAGCAGTACTTC.

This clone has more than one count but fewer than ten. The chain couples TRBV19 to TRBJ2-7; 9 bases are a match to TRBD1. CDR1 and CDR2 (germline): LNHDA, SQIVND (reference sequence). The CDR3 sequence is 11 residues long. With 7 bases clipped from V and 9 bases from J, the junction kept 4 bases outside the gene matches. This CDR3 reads CASTGTGRQYF. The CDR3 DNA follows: TGTGCCAGTACGGGGACAGGGCGGCAGTACTTC.

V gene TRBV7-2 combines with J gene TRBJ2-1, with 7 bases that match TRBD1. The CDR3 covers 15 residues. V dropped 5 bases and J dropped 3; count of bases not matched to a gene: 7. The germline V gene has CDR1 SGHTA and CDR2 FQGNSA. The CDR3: CASSRTGWGYNEQFF. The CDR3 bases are TGTGCCAGCAGCCGGACAGGCTGGGGCTACAATGAGCAGTTCTTC.

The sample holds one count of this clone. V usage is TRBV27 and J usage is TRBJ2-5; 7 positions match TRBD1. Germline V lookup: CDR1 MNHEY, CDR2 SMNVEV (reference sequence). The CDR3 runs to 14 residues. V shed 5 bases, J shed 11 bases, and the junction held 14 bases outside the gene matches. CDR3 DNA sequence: TGTGCCAGCAGTACGGTGAGGGGGCCTGGGGAGCAGTACTTC. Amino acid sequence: CASSTVRGPGEQYF.

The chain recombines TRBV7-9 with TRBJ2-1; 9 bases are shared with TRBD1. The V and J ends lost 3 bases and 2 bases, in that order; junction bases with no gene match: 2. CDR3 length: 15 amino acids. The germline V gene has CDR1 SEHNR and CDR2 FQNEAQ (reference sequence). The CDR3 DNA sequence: TGTGCCAGCAGCTTCACAGGGGGCGCCTACAATGAGCAGTTCTTC. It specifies CASSFTGGAYNEQFF.

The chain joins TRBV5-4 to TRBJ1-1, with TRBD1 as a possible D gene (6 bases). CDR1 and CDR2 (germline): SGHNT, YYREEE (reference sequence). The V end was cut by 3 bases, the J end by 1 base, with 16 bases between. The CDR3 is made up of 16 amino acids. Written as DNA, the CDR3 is TGTGCCAGCAGCTCCTCACATAAGGACAGGAACACTGAAGCTTTCTTT. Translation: CASSSSHKDRNTEAFF.

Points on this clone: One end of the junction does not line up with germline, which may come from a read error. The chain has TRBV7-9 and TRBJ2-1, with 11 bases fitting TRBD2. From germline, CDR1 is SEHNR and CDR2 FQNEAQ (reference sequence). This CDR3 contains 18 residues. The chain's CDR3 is CSSSRRGLAGGWRNEQFF. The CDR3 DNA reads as TGTTCCAGCAGCCGAAGAGGGCTAGCGGGAGGTTGGCGCAATGAGCAGTTCTTC.

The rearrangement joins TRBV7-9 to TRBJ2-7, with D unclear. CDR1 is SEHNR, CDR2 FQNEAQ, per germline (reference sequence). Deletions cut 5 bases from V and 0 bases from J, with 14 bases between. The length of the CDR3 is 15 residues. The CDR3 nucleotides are TGTGCCAGCAGCGTCGAAGACGGGTTCTCCTACGAGCAGTACTTC. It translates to CASSVEDGFSYEQYF.

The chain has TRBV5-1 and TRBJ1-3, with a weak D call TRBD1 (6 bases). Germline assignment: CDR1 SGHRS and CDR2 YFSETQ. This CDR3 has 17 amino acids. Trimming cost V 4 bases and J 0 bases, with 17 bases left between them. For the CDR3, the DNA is TGCGCCAGCAGCCATACAATGGCGACAGGCTCTGGAAACACCATATATTTT. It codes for CASSHTMATGSGNTIYF.

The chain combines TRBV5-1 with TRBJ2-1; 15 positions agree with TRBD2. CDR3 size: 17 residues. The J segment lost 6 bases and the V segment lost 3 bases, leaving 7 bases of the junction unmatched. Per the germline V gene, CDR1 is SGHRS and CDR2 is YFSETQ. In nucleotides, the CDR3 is TGCGCCAGCAGCTCAGGACTAGCGGGGGGGCCACCCAATGAGCAGTTCTTC. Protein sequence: CASSSGLAGGPPNEQFF. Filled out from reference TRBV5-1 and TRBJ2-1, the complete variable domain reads KAGVTQTPRYLIKTRGQQVTLSCSPISGHRSVSWYQQTPGQGLQFLFEYFSETQRNKGNFPGRFSGRQFSNSRSEMNVSTLELGDSALYLCASSSGLAGGPPNEQFFGPGTRLTVL.

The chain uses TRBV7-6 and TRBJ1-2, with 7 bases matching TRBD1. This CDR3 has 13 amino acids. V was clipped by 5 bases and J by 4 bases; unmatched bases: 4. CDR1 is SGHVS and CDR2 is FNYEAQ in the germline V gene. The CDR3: CASSPRDSYGYTF. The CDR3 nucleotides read TGTGCCAGCAGCCCCCGGGACAGCTATGGCTACACCTTC.

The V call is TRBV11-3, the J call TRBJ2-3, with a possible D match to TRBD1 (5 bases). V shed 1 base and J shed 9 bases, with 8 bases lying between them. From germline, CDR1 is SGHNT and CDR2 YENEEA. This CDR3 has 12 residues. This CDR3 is CASSLGGMTQYF. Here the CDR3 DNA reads TGTGCCAGCAGCTTAGGGGGCATGACGCAGTATTTT.

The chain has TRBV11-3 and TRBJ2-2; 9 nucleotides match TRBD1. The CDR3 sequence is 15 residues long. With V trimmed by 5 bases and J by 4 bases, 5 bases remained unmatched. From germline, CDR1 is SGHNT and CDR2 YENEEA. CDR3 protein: CASSPPGQGTGELFF. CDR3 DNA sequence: TGTGCCAGCAGCCCCCCGGGACAGGGCACCGGGGAGCTGTTTTTT.

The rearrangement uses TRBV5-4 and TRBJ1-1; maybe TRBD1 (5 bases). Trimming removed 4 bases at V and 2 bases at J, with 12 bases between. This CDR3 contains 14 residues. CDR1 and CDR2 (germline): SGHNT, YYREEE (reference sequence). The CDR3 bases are TGTGCCAGCAGCCCGCAGGGTATCAACACTGAAGCTTTCTTT. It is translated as CASSPQGINTEAFF.